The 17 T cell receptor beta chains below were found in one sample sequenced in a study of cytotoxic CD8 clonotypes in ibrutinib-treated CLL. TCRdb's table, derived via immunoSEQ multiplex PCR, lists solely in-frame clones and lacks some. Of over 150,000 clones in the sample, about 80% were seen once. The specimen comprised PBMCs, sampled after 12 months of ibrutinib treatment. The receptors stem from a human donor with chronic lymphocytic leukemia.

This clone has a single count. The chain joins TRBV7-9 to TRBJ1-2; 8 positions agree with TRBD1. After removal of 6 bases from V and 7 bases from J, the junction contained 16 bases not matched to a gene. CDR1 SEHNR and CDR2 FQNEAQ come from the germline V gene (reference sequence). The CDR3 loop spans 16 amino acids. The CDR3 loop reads CASRRGETGALGGYTF. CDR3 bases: TGTGCCAGCAGGAGGGGCGAGACAGGGGCTTTAGGTGGCTACACCTTC.

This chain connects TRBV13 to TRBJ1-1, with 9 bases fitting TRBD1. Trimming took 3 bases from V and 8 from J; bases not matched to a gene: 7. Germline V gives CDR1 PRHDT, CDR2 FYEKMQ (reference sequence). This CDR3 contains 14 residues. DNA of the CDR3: TGTGCCAGCAGCTTCCGGGACAGGGAGGCGGAAGCTTTCTTT. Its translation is CASSFRDREAEAFF.

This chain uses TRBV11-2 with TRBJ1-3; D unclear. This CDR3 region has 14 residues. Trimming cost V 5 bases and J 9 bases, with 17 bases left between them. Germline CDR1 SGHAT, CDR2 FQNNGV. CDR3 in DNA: TGTGCCAGCAGCCTAAAGGCGGGGTTTAGCACCATATATTTT. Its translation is CASSLKAGFSTIYF.

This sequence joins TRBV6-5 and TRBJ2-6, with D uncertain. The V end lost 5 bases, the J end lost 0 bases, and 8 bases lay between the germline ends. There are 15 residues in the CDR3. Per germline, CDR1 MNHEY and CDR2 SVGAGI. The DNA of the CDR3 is TGTGCCAGCAGTCCGAATCACTCTGGGGCCAACGTCCTGACTTTC. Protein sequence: CASSPNHSGANVLTF.

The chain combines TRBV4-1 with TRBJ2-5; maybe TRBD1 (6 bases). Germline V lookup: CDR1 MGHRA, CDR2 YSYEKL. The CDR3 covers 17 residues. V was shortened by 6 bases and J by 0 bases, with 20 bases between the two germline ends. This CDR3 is CASSHNHNTGNQETQYF. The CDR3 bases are TGCGCCAGCAGTCATAATCACAATACAGGGAACCAAGAGACCCAGTACTTC.

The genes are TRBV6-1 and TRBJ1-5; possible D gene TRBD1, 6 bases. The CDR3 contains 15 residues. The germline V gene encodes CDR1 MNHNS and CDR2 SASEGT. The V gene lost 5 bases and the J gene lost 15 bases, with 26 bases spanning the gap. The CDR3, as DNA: TGTGCCAGCAGTCCCCCGGGGGGCCGAGTTCCCGTGGCGCATTTT. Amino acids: CASSPPGGRVPVAHF.

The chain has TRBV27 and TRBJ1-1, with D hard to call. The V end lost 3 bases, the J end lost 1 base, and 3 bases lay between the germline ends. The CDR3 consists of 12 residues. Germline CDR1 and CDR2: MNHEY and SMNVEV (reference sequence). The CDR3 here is CASSFPNTEAFF. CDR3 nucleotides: TGTGCCAGCAGTTTTCCGAACACTGAAGCTTTCTTT.

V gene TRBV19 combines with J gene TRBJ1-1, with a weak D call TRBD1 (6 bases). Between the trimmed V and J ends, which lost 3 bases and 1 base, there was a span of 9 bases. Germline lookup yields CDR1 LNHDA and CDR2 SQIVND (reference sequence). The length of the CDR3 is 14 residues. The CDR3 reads CASSIQGKNTEAFF. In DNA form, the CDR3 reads TGTGCCAGTAGTATTCAGGGGAAGAACACTGAAGCTTTCTTT. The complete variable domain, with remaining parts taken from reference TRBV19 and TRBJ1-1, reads DGGITQSPKYLFRKEGQNVTLSCEQNLNHDAMYWYRQDPGQGLRLIYYSQIVNDFQKGDIAEGYSVSREKKESFPLTVTSAQKNPTAFYLCASSIQGKNTEAFFGQGTRLTVV.

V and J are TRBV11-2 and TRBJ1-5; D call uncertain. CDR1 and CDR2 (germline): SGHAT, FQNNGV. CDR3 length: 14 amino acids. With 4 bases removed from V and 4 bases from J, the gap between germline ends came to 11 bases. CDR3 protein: CASSYLPTNQPQHF. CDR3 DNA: TGTGCCAGCAGCTACCTTCCAACTAATCAGCCCCAGCATTTT.

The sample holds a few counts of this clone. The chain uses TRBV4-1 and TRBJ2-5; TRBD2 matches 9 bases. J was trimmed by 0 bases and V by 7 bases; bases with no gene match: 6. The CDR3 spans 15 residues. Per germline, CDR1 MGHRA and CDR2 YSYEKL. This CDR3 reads CASTLSGSYQETQYF. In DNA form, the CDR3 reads TGCGCCAGCACCCTTAGCGGGAGCTACCAAGAGACCCAGTACTTC.

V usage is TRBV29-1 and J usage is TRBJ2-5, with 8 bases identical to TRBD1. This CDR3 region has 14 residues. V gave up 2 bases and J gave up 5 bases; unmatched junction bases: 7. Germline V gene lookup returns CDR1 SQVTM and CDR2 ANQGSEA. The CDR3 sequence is CSVEQGARKETQYF. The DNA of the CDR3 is TGCAGCGTTGAACAGGGGGCGAGAAAGGAGACCCAGTACTTC.

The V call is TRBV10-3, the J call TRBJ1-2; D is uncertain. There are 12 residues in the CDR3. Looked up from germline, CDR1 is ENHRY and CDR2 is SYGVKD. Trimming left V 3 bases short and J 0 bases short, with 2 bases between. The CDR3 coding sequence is TGTGCCATCAGTGAATCTAACTATGGCTACACCTTC. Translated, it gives CAISESNYGYTF.

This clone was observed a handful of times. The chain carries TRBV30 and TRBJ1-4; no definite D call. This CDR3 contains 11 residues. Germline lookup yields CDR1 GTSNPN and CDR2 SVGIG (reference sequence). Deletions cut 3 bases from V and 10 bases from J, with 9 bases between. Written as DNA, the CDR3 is TGTGCCTGGAGCTCGGCCGCAAAACTGTTTTTT. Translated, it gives CAWSSAAKLFF.

The CDR3 DNA reads as TGTGCCAGCAGCTTTGGGGCAAGCTCCTACAATGAGCAGTTCTTC. This encodes CASSFGASSYNEQFF. This chain joins TRBV7-3 and TRBJ2-1; D may be TRBD1 (5 bases). The CDR3 is 15 amino acids. Germline V CDR1 and CDR2: SGHTA, FQGTGA. V was shortened by 3 bases and J by 0 bases, with 9 bases between the two germline ends.

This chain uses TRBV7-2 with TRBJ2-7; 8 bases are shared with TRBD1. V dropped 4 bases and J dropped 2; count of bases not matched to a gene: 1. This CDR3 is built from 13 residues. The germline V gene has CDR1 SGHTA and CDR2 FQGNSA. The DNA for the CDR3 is TGTGCCAGCAGCTGGACAGGGCCCTACGAGCAGTACTTC. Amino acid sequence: CASSWTGPYEQYF.

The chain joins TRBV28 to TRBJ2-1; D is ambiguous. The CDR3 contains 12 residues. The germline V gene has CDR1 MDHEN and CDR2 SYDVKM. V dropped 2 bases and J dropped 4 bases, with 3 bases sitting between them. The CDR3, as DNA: TGTGCCAGCAGTTTAAAATACAATGAGCAGTTCTTC. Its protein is CASSLKYNEQFF.

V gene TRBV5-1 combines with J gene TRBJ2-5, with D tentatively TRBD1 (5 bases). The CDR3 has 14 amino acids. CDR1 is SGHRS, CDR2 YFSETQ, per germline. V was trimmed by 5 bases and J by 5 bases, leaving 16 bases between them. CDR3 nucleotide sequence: TGCGCCAGCAGTTACAACAGGAGATTGGAGACCCAGTACTTC. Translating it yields CASSYNRRLETQYF.